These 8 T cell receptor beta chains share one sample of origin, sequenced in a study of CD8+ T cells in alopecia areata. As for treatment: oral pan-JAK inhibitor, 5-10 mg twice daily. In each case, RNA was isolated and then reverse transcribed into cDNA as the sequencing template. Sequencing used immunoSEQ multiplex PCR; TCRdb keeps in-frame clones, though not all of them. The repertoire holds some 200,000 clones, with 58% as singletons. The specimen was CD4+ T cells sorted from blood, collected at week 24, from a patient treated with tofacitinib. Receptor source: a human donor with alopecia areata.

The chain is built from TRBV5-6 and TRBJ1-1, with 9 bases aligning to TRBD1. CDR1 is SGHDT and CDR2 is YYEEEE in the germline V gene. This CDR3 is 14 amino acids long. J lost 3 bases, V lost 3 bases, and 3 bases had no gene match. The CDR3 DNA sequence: TGTGCCAGCAGCTACCGGGACAGGGACACTGAAGCTTTCTTT. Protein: CASSYRDRDTEAFF.

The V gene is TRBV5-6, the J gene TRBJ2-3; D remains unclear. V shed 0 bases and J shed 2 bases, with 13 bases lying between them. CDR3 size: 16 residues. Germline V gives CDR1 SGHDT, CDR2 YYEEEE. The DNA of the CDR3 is TGTGCCAGCAGCTTGGCCCTGCAGGAGATCACAGATACGCAGTATTTT. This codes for CASSLALQEITDTQYF. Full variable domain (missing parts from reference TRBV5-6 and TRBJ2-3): DAGVTQSPTHLIKTRGQQVTLRCSPKSGHDTVSWYQQALGQGPQFIFQYYEEEERQRGNFPDRFSGHQFPNYSSELNVNALLLGDSALYLCASSLALQEITDTQYFGPGTRLTVL.

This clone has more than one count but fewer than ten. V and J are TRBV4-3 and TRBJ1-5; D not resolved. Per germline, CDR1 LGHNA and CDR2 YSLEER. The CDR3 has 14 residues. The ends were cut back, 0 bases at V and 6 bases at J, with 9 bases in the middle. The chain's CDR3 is CASSQDLGVQPQHF. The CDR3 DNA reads TGCGCCAGCAGCCAAGATCTTGGGGTTCAGCCCCAGCATTTT.

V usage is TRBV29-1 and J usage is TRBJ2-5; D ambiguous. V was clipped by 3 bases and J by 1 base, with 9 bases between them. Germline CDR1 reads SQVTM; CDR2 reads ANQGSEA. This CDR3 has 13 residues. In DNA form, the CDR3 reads TGCAGCGTTGATCAAGGTGTCCAAGAGACCCAGTACTTC. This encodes CSVDQGVQETQYF.

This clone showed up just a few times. CDR3 sequence reads: CAISERRGAYEQYF. The DNA for the CDR3 is TGTGCCATCAGTGAGAGGCGAGGAGCCTACGAGCAGTACTTC. This rearrangement joins TRBV10-3 to TRBJ2-7; D is undetermined. V lost 2 bases and J lost 2, with 10 bases in between. The germline V gene encodes CDR1 ENHRY and CDR2 SYGVKD. The CDR3 loop spans 14 amino acids.

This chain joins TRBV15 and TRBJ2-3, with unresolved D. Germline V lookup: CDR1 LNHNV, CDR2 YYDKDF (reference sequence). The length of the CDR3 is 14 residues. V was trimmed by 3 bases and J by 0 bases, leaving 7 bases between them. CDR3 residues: CATSRGISTDTQYF. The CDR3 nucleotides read TGTGCCACCAGCAGGGGCATTAGCACAGATACGCAGTATTTT.

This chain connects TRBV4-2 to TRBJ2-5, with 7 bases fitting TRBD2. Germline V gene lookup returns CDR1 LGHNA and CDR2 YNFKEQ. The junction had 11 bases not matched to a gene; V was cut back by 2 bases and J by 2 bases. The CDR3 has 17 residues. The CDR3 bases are TGTGCCAGCAGCCAAACAGCGGGGCCGCCTCGGCAAGAGACCCAGTACTTC. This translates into CASSQTAGPPRQETQYF.

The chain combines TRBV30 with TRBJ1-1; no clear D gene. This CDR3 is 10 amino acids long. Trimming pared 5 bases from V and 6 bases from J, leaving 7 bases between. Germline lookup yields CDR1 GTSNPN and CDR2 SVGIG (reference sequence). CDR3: CAWGPSEAFF. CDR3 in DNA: TGTGCCTGGGGTCCCTCTGAAGCTTTCTTT.